The present TCR beta chain was sequenced within a study of memory CD4+ T cells and cytomegalovirus serostatus. Findings and limits, study-wide: Repertoires predicted CMV serostatus with median bootstrapped AUC of 0.95. Each of roughly 65 CMV-associated TCRbeta sequences occurred in one to five individuals.

V shed 6 bases and J 5 bases; nucleotides not matched to a gene: 7. The V gene's germline CDR1 is SGHDT and CDR2 YYEEEE. The CDR3 has 16 residues. As concerns this clone: Its target is not known.

The sort gate was single viable CD3+CD4+CD8-CD45RO+ cells for memory CD4+ T cells. As handled by the study authors: After removing out-of-frame reads, under 2.5 million distinct TCRbeta sequences remained. TCRdb's copy holds only in-frame clones and misses some; the assay was immunoSEQ multiplex PCR. V and J calls and clone size are given by that table; D and trimming were obtained from the DNA. The sample holds fewer than 40,000 clones, roughly 78% seen once. This sequence was found in an adult in good health and CMV-seropositive. Sequencing used memory CD4+ T cells from blood. The V and J genes are TRBV5-6 and TRBJ2-2, with TRBD2 identical over 13 bases. The DNA of the CDR3 is TGTGCCAGCACCCTCGAGGGACTAGCGGGAACCGGGGAGCTGTTTTTT. Its protein product is CASTLEGLAGTGELFF.